Described below is a single TCR beta chain sequence and its context. The antigen it binds to is not known. No base quality information exists; no much larger clone differs at one position. The data stem from a study of control samples from healthy donors and cancer patients (TCRdb year 2020). V is pared back by 0 bases and J by 10 bases, with 7 bases lying between the germline termini. Looking up the germline V gene (reference sequence) yields CDR1 LGHDT and CDR2 YNNKEL. There are 13 amino acids in the CDR3, from cysteine to phenylalanine inclusive. The sequence is cut down to CDR3 DNA, 39 bases in frame from base 1. Library creation used the immunoSEQ multiplex PCR assay. TCRdb mirrors the immuneACCESS table, restricted to in-frame sequences. Some clones are absent from its copies; in checked studies, under half trace to an unresolved V gene, and the reason for the others is unknown. The sample includes tens of thousands of clones, with about 87% observed a single time. Over 15% of the sample is taken by the ten largest.

The sequence came from a man in his fifties in good health. Input material: blood. This sequence uses TRBV3-1 (or the pseudogene TRBV3-2) and TRBJ1-6; the D gene cannot be named for sure. The DNA reads as follows: TGTGCCAGCAGCCAAGATGGAAGGTCACCCCTCCACTTT. This translates into CASSQDGRSPLHF.